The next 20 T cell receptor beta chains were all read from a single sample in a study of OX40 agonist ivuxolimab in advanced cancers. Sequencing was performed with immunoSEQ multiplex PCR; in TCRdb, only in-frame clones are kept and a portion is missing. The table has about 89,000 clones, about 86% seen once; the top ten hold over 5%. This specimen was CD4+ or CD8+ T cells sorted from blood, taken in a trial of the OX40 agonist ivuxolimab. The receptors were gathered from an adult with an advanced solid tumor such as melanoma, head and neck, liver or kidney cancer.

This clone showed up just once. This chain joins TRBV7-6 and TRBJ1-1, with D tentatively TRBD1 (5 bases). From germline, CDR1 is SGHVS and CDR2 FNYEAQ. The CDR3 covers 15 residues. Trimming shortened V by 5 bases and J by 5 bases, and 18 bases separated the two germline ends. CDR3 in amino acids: CASSPRYGQGTEAFF. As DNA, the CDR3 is TGTGCCAGCAGCCCCCGTTACGGGCAGGGAACTGAAGCTTTCTTT.

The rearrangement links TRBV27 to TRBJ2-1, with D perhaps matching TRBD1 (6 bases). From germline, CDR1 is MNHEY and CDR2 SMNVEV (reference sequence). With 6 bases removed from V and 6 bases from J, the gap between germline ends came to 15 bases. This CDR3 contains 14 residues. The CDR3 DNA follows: TGTGCCAGCAGATACAGGGCCGGGTTCAATGAGCAGTTCTTC. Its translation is CASRYRAGFNEQFF.

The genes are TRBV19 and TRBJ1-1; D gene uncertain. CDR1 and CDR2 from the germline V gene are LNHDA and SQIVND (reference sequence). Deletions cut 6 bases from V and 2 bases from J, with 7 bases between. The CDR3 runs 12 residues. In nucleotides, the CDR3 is TGTGCCAGTAGGGGTTATAACACTGAAGCTTTCTTT. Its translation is CASRGYNTEAFF. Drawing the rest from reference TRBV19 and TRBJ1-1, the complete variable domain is DGGITQSPKYLFRKEGQNVTLSCEQNLNHDAMYWYRQDPGQGLRLIYYSQIVNDFQKGDIAEGYSVSREKKESFPLTVTSAQKNPTAFYLCASRGYNTEAFFGQGTRLTVV.

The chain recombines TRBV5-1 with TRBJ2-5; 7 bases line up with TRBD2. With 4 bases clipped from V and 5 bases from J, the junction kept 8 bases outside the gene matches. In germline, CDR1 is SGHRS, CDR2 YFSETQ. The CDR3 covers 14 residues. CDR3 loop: CASSRIRGDETQYF. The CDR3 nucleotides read TGCGCCAGCAGCCGGATCCGGGGGGACGAGACCCAGTACTTC.

The CDR3 protein is CASSYGGGYSYEQYF. The CDR3 DNA reads as TGTGCCAGCAGTTACGGGGGGGGCTACTCCTACGAGCAGTACTTC. The rearrangement links TRBV6-5 to TRBJ2-7, with a possible D match to TRBD2 (7 bases). The CDR3 totals 15 residues. Germline CDR1 MNHEY, CDR2 SVGAGI. V gave up 2 bases and J gave up 0 bases, with 11 bases separating them.

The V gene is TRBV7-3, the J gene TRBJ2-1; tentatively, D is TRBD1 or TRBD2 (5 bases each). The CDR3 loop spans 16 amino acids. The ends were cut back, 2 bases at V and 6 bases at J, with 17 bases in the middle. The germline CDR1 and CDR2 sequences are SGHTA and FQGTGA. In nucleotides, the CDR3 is TGTGCCAGCAGCTTAGGGGGACCTTTTGACGGCAATGAGCAGTTCTTC. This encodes CASSLGGPFDGNEQFF.

CDR3 DNA: TGTGCCAGCAGCTTGCAATCAGGGCCTAATCAGCCCCAGCATTTT. It specifies CASSLQSGPNQPQHF. The chain has TRBV7-6 and TRBJ1-5; TRBD1 is a possible D gene (5 bases). This CDR3 region has 15 residues. The V end lost 3 bases, the J end lost 4 bases, and 13 bases lay between the germline ends. Per germline, CDR1 SGHVS and CDR2 FNYEAQ.

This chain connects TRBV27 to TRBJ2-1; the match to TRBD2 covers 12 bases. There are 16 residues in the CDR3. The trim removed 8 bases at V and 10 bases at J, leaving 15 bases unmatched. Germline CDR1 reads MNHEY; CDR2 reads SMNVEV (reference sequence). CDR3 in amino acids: CASGDQLAGGLREQFF. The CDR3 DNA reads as TGTGCCAGCGGGGATCAACTAGCGGGAGGATTGCGGGAGCAGTTCTTC.

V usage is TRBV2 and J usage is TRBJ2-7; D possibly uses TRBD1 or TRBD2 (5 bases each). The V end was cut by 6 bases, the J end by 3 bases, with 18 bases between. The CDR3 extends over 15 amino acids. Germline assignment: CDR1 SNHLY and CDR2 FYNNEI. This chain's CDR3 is CASSYVPGRSYEQYF. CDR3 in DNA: TGTGCCAGCAGCTATGTTCCGGGACGGAGCTACGAGCAGTACTTC.

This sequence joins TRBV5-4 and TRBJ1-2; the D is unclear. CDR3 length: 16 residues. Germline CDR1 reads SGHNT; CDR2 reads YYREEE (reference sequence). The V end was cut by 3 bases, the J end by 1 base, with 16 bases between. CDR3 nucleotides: TGTGCCAGCAGCTCGGGAGGGCGTGCGAATAACTATGGCTACACCTTC. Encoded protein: CASSSGGRANNYGYTF.

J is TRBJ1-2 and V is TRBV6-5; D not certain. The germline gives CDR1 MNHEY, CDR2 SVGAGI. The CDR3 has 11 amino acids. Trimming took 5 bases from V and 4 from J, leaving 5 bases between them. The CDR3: CASSTSYGYTF. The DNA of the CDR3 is TGTGCCAGCAGTACCTCCTATGGCTACACCTTC.

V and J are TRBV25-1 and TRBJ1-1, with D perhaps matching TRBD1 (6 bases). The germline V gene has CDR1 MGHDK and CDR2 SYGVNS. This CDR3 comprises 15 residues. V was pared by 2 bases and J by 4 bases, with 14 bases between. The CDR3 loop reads CASSERGGDITEAFF. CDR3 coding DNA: TGTGCCAGCAGTGAAAGGGGGGGGGACATCACTGAAGCTTTCTTT.

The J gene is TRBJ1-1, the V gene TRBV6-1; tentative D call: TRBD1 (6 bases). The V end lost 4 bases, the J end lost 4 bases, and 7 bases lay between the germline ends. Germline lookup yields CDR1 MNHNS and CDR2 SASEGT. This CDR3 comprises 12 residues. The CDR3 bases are TGTGCCAGCAGTGTACAGGGCACTGAAGCTTTCTTT. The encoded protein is CASSVQGTEAFF.

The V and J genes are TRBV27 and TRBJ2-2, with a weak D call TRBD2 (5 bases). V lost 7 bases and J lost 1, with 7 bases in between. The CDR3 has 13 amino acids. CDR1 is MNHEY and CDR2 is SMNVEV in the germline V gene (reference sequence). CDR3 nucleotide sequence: TGTGCCAGCAAGAGCGGGAACACCGGGGAGCTGTTTTTT. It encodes CASKSGNTGELFF.

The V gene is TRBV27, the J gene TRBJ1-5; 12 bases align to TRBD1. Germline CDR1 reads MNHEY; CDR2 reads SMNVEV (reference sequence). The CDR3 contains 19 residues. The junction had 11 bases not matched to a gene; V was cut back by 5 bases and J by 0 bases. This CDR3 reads CASSVGPGQGAFSNQPQHF. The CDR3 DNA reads TGTGCCAGCAGTGTAGGTCCGGGACAGGGGGCCTTTAGCAATCAGCCCCAGCATTTT.

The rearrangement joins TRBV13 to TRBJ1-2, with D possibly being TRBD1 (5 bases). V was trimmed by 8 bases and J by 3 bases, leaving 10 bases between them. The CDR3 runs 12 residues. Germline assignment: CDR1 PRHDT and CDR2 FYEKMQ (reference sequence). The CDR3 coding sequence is TGTGCCAGCTCGGGGGTCTACTATGGCTACACCTTC. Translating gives CASSGVYYGYTF.

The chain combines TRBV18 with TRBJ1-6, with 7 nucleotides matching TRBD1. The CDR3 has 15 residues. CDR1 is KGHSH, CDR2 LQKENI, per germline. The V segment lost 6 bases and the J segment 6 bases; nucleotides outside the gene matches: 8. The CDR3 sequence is CASSPGGQINSPLHF. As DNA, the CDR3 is TGTGCCAGCTCCCCGGGGGGACAGATTAATTCACCCCTCCACTTT.

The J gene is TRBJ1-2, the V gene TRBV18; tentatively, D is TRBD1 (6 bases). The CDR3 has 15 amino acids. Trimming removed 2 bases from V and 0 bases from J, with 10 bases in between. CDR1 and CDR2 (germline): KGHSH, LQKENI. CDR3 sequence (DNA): TGTGCCAGCTCACCAGGCGGGGGCACTAACTATGGCTACACCTTC. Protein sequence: CASSPGGGTNYGYTF. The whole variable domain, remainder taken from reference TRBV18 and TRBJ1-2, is NAGVMQNPRHLVRRRGQEARLRCSPMKGHSHVYWYRQLPEEGLKFMVYLQKENIIDESGMPKERFSAEFPKEGPSILRIQQVVRGDSAAYFCASSPGGGTNYGYTFGSGTRLTVV.

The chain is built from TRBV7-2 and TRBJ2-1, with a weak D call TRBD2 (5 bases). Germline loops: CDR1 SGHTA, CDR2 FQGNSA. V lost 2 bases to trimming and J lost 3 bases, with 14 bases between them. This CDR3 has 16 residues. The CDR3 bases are TGTGCCAGCAGCTTACGTGTCGGCGGGCTCTACAATGAGCAGTTCTTC. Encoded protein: CASSLRVGGLYNEQFF.

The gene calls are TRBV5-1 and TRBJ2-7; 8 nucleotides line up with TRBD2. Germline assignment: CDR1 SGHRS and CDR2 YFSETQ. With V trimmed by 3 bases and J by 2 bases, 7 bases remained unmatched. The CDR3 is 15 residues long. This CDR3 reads CASSSGGARTYEQYF. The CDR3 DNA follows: TGCGCCAGCAGCTCGGGGGGGGCGCGGACCTACGAGCAGTACTTC.